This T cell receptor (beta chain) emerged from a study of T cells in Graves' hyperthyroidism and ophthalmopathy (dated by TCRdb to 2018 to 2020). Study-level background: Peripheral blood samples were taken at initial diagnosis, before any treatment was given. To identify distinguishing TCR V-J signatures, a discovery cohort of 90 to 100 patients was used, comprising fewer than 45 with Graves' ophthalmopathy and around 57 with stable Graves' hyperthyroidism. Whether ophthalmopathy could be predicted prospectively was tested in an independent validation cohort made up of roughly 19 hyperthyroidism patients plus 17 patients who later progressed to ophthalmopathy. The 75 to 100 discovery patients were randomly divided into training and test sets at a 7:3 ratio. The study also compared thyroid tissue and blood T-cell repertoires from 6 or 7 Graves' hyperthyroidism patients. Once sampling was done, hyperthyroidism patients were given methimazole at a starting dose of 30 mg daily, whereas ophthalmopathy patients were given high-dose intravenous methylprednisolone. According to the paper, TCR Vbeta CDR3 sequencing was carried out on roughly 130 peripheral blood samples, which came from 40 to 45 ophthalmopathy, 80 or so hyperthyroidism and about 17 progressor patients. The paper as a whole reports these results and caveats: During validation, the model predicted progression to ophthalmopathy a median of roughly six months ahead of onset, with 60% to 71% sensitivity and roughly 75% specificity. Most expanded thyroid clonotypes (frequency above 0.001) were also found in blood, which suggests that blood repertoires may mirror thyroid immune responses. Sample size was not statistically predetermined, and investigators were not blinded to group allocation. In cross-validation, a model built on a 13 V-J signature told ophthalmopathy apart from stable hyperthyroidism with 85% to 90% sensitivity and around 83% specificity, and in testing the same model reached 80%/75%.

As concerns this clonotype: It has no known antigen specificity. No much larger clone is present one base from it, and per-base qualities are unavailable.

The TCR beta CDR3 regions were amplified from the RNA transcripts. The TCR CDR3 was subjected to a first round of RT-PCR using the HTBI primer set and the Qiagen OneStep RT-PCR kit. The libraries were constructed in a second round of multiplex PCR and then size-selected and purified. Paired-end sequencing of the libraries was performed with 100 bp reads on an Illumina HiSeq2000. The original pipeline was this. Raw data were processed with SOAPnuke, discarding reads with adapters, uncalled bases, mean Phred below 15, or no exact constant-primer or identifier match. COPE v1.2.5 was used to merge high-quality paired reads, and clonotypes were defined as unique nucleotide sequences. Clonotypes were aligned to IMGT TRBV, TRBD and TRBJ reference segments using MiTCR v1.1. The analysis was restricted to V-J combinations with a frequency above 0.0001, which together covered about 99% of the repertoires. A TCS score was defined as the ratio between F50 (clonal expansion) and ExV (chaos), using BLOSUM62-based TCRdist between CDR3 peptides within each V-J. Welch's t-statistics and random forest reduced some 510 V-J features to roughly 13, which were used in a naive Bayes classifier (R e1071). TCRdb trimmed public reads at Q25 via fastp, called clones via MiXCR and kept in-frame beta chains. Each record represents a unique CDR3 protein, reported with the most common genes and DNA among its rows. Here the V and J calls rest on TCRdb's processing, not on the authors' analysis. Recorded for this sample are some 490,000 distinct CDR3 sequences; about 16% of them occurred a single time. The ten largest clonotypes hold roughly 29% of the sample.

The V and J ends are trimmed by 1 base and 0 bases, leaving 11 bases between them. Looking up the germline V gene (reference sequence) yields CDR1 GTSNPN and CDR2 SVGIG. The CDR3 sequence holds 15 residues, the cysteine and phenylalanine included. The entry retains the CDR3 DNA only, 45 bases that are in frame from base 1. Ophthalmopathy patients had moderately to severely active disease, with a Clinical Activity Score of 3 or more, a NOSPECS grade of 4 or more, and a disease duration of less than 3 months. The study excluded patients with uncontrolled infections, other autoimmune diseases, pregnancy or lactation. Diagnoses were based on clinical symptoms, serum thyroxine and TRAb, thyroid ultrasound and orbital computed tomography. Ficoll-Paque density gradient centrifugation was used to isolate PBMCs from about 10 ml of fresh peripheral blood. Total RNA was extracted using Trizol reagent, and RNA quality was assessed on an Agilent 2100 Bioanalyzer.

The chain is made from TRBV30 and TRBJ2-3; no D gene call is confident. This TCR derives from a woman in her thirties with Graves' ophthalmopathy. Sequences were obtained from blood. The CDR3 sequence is CAWSGRGPSTDTQYF. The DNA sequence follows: TGTGCCTGGAGTGGTCGAGGACCAAGCACAGATACGCAGTATTTT.